This paragraph covers one TCR beta chain sequence. Each CDR3 protein gets one entry after TCRdb re-called the RACE reads with MiXCR. This sample has nearly 110,000 distinct CDR3 sequences; approximately 12% occur once, and the top ten carry about 1.6%. This entry belongs to a study of human T cells and chemical hapten exposure. Whole-study context: Skin on the upper inner arm, 2 cm by 2 cm in size, was sensitized with 2% DPC.

The time point: pre-sensitization, week 0. Treatment reported: therapeutic diphenylcyclopropenone sensitization with weekly scalp DPC. Alopecia patients between 18 and 70 years old and suitable for DPC were used as donors. Unseparated into fractions, whole blood served as the source from which total RNA was extracted. CDR1 and CDR2 (germline): SNHLY, FYNNEI. V lost 6 bases to trimming and J lost 1 base, with 6 bases between them. The CDR3 runs 13 residues. The TCR comes from a woman aged 45-60 years with alopecia areata. Some clones in this sample may be carry-over from other donors' samples. The rearrangement joins TRBV2 to TRBJ2-2; no firm D call. The source material was whole blood, sampled in connection with sensitization to the hapten diphenylcyclopropenone (DPC). CDR3 region: CASRGGNTGELFF. CDR3 nucleotide sequence: TGTGCCAGCAGAGGCGGGAACACCGGGGAGCTGTTTTTT.